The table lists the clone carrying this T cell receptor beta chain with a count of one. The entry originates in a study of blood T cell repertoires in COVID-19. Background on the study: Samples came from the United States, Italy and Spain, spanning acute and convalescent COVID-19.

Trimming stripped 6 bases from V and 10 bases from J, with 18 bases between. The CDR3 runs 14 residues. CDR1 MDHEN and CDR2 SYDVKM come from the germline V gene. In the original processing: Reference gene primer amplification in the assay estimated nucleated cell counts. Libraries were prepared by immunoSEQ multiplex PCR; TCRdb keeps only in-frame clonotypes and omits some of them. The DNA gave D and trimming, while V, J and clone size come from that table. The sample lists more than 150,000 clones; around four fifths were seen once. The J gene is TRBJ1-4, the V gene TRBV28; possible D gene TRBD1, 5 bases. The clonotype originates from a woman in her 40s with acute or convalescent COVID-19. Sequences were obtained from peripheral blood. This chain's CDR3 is CASRSGDSTGKLFF. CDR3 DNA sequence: TGTGCCAGCAGATCCGGGGACTCGACGGGAAAACTGTTTTTT.